This T cell receptor beta chain was sequenced during a study of blood T cell repertoires in COVID-19. Study overall: Samples representing acute and convalescent COVID-19 were sourced from the United States, Italy and Spain. T cells, B-cell-depleted T cells, or PBMCs supplied cDNA or gDNA.

V was pared by 7 bases and J by 0 bases, with 11 bases between. CDR3 size: 14 residues. Germline CDR1 SGHRS, CDR2 YFSETQ. Produced via immunoSEQ multiplex PCR; TCRdb's table is partial and in-frame only. The sample lists about 140,000 clones, around 80% seen once, with roughly 17% in the top ten. The source of this sequence is a man between 45 and 60 years old with acute or convalescent COVID-19. J is TRBJ2-1 and V is TRBV5-1; D is unclear. The sequencing sample was made of peripheral blood. The CDR3 spells CASGDLSSYNEQFF. The CDR3 DNA sequence: TGCGCCAGCGGAGACCTTAGCTCCTACAATGAGCAGTTCTTC. The full variable domain, in which reference TRBV5-1 and TRBJ2-1 provide the parts outside the CDR3, is KAGVTQTPRYLIKTRGQQVTLSCSPISGHRSVSWYQQTPGQGLQFLFEYFSETQRNKGNFPGRFSGRQFSNSRSEMNVSTLELGDSALYLCASGDLSSYNEQFFGPGTRLTVL.